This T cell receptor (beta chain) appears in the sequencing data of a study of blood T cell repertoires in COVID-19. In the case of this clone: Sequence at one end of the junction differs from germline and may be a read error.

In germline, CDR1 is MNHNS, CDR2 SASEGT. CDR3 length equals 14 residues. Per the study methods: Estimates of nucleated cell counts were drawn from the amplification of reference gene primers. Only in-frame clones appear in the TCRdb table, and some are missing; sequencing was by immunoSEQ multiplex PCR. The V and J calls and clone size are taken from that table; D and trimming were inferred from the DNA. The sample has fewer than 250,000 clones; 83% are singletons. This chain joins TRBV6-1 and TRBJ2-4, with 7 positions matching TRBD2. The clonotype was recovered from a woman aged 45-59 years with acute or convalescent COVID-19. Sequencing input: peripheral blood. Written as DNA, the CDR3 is TGTGCCAGCAGGGAAGGGGAGGGTAGAAACATTCAGTACTTC. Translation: CASREGEGRNIQYF.